This T cell receptor beta chain stems from a study of PD-1 blockade in classical Hodgkin lymphoma. Study-level points and caveats: While CD8+ TCR diversity did not rise significantly by C4D1, CD4+ TCR diversity did.

TCRdb's copy holds only in-frame clones and misses some; the assay was immunoSEQ multiplex PCR. The table shows approximately 60,000 clones, with approximately 88% occurring only once. Patients all relapsed after autologous stem cell transplantation, and there was variation in brentuximab vedotin exposure. V lost 3 bases and J lost 6, with 11 bases in between. The CDR3 extends over 14 amino acids. Germline loops: CDR1 MDHEN, CDR2 SYDVKM. About this clone: Its antigen is not known.

Sequencing was performed on peripheral blood mononuclear cells (PBMCs), taken at baseline. This receptor was taken from a human donor with classical Hodgkin lymphoma. This chain connects TRBV28 to TRBJ1-4, with a possible D match to TRBD1 (5 bases). The DNA for the CDR3 is TGTGCCAGCAGTTTCCAACAGGACTATGAAAAACTGTTTTTT. This sequence encodes CASSFQQDYEKLFF.